This T cell receptor (beta chain) was captured in a study of cytotoxic CD8 clonotypes in ibrutinib-treated CLL. Study-wide background: On average, over 90,000 productive rearrangements and just over 250,000 productive templates per sample.

Sequencing was performed with immunoSEQ multiplex PCR; in TCRdb, only in-frame clones are kept and a portion is missing. The table has roughly 160,000 clones, approximately 80% seen once. This CDR3 region has 15 residues. V lost 3 bases to trimming and J lost 5 bases, with 16 bases between them. In germline, CDR1 is KGHSH, CDR2 LQKENI. A note on this clone: No antigen is known for it.

Findings and limits, study-wide: Relative to age-matched healthy donors, clonality at baseline was higher, and it tracked circulating CD8+ T-cell counts.

The TCR was taken from a human donor with chronic lymphocytic leukemia. The rearrangement joins TRBV18 to TRBJ1-2; TRBD1 might be the D (5 bases). The sample in question was PBMCs, obtained after 12 months of ibrutinib treatment. CDR3 coding DNA: TGTGCCAGCTCACCTCCCTCCAGGGATTCGTATGGCTACACCTTC. This sequence encodes CASSPPSRDSYGYTF. Based on the CDR3 plus reference TRBV18 and TRBJ1-2, the full variable domain is NAGVMQNPRHLVRRRGQEARLRCSPMKGHSHVYWYRQLPEEGLKFMVYLQKENIIDESGMPKERFSAEFPKEGPSILRIQQVVRGDSAAYFCASSPPSRDSYGYTFGSGTRLTVV.